A single sample gave rise to the 28 T cell receptor beta chains below, sequenced in a study of blood T cells in healthy people across ages. The use of a sample-barcoded 5' primer and a J-beta primer mix characterized a second PCR of about 7 to 12 cycles. TCRdb ran MiXCR on the 5' RACE reads and lists one entry per CDR3 protein. The repertoire has about 1.4 million distinct CDR3 sequences, around 59% of them found once; the top ten carry 6.5% to 8%. Sample: blood. All receptors come from a man younger than 30 in good health.

The sample holds a few counts of this clonotype. The V and J genes are TRBV5-1 and TRBJ2-7, with D uncertain. The CDR3 totals 16 residues. V gave up 0 bases and J gave up 4 bases, with 17 bases separating them. The germline CDR1 and CDR2 sequences are SGHRS and YFSETQ. The CDR3 DNA reads as TGCGCCAGCAGCTTGGGGACCGGGTTCGGCGTTTACGAGCAGTACTTC. Translation: CASSLGTGFGVYEQYF.

The CDR3 DNA is TGCAGCGTTGATACATCGACAGGGCCTTATGGCTACACCTTC. Residues: CSVDTSTGPYGYTF. The chain is built from TRBV29-1 and TRBJ1-2, with 7 bases fitting TRBD1. This CDR3 is built from 14 residues. The ends lost 3 bases at V and 5 bases at J; junction bases unmatched: 9. In germline, CDR1 is SQVTM, CDR2 ANQGSEA.

In regard to this clonotype: One junction end disagrees with the germline gene, perhaps due to a read error. The CDR3 loop is CSAQRLQETRYF. In DNA, the CDR3 is TGCAGTGCGCAGCGGCTGCAAGAGACCCGGTACTTC. The chain carries TRBV20-1 and TRBJ2-5, with a possible D match to TRBD2 (5 bases). The length of the CDR3 is 12 residues. Germline-derived CDR1 and CDR2 are DFQATT and SNEGSKA (reference sequence).

This clonotype was seen once. The rearrangement joins TRBV6-2 or TRBV6-3 to TRBJ2-7; D may be TRBD1 or TRBD2 (5 bases each). The V and J ends lost 4 bases and 2 bases respectively, with 15 bases between them. Germline V gene data show CDR1 as MNHEY and CDR2 as SVGEGT. The CDR3 has 15 residues. As DNA, the CDR3 is TGTGCCAGCAGTTTGGGGGACGGCAGCCCCTACGAGCAGTACTTC. Translating gives CASSLGDGSPYEQYF.

This chain joins TRBV5-1 and TRBJ2-3, with TRBD1 as a possible D gene (6 bases). The germline CDR1 and CDR2 sequences are SGHRS and YFSETQ. The CDR3 totals 16 residues. Trimming left V 1 base short and J 5 bases short, with 17 bases between. CDR3 residues: CASSLNPGATGDTQYF. CDR3 sequence (DNA): TGCGCCAGCAGCTTGAATCCAGGGGCTACGGGAGATACGCAGTATTTT.

V is TRBV20-1 and J is TRBJ2-7; 8 nucleotides align to TRBD1. The DNA end lines up better with TRBJ2-5; the J call may be wrong. The CDR3 runs to 13 residues. In germline, CDR1 is DFQATT, CDR2 SNEGSKA (reference sequence). CDR3 residues: CSATRTGRETQYF. For the CDR3, the DNA is TGCAGTGCTACTCGGACAGGGAGGGAGACCCAGTACTTC.

V is TRBV3-1 and J is TRBJ2-7; D may be TRBD2 (5 bases). Judging by the DNA end, TRBJ2-5 fits better; the J call may be wrong. This CDR3 contains 13 residues. Germline V gene sequence: CDR1 LGHDT, CDR2 YNNKEL (reference sequence). As DNA, the CDR3 is TGTGCCAGCAGCCATCGGGGAGAAGAGACCCAGTACTTC. Its protein is CASSHRGEETQYF.

V usage is TRBV2 and J usage is TRBJ1-2, with 10 bases aligning to TRBD1. Germline V gene lookup returns CDR1 SNHLY and CDR2 FYNNEI. The ends lost 5 bases at V and 6 bases at J; junction bases unmatched: 6. The CDR3 spans 14 residues. The CDR3 is CASSLDRGPDGYTF. CDR3 nucleotide sequence: TGTGCCAGCAGTTTAGACAGGGGGCCGGATGGCTACACCTTC.

This chain joins TRBV19 and TRBJ2-1; D is possibly TRBD2 (6 bases). This CDR3 spans 15 amino acids. Trimming took 4 bases from V and 0 from J, leaving 10 bases between them. Germline values: CDR1 LNHDA, CDR2 SQIVND (reference sequence). The CDR3 DNA sequence: TGTGCCAGTAGTACTTACGGGAGCTCCTACAATGAGCAGTTCTTC. As protein: CASSTYGSSYNEQFF.

The V gene is TRBV27, the J gene TRBJ1-5; D gene ambiguous. Germline V lookup: CDR1 MNHEY, CDR2 SMNVEV (reference sequence). There are 15 residues in the CDR3. Trimming removed 3 bases at V and 2 bases at J, with 11 bases between. CDR3 coding DNA: TGTGCCAGCAGTTTTGTAGGAGGCGGCAATCAGCCCCAGCATTTT. It codes for CASSFVGGGNQPQHF.

V is TRBV5-1 and J is TRBJ2-2; weak D call: TRBD1 (5 bases). Trimming shortened V by 4 bases and J by 5 bases, and 15 bases separated the two germline ends. The CDR3 has 15 residues. CDR1 and CDR2 (germline): SGHRS, YFSETQ. CDR3 DNA sequence: TGCGCCAGCAGCCCAGGGATAGGCGTTACCGGGGAGCTGTTTTTT. Translating gives CASSPGIGVTGELFF.

This clonotype turned up a few times. J is TRBJ2-7 and V is TRBV27, with D maybe TRBD1 (6 bases). Germline V gene sequence: CDR1 MNHEY, CDR2 SMNVEV (reference sequence). V dropped 2 bases and J dropped 5 bases, with 10 bases sitting between them. CDR3 length equals 13 residues. The CDR3 loop reads CASSLMSGDEQYF. DNA of the CDR3: TGTGCCAGCAGTTTAATGTCAGGGGACGAGCAGTACTTC.

Points on this clonotype: The junction and the germline gene differ at one end; a read error may be behind it. The rearrangement uses TRBV4-1 and TRBJ2-5; tentatively, D is TRBD1 (5 bases). The CDR3 is 17 amino acids. Looked up from germline, CDR1 is MGHRA and CDR2 is YSYEKL. CDR3 DNA sequence: TGCGCCAGCGGCCAATGGAGCGCAGGGAAGGGGCAAGAGACCCAGTACTTC. Translation gives CASGQWSAGKGQETQYF.

The J gene is TRBJ2-3, the V gene TRBV14; TRBD1 is a possible D gene (7 bases). V lost 0 bases, J lost 3 bases, and 10 bases lay in between. This CDR3 is 15 amino acids long. CDR1 and CDR2 (germline): SGHDN, FVKESK. In DNA, the CDR3 is TGTGCCAGCAGCCAAGAACAGGGGAGGACAGATACGCAGTATTTT. It specifies CASSQEQGRTDTQYF.

This clonotype is a singleton in its sample. The V and J genes are TRBV6-2 or TRBV6-3 and TRBJ1-1; 9 nucleotides line up with TRBD1. The CDR3 is 14 amino acids. The germline gives CDR1 MNHEY, CDR2 SVGEGT. V lost 2 bases, J lost 8 bases, and 6 bases stayed unmatched. The CDR3 region is CASSYRPGQGEAFF. CDR3 DNA: TGTGCCAGCAGTTACCGACCCGGACAGGGGGAAGCTTTCTTT.

The count of this clonotype is one. The chain employs TRBV4-3 and TRBJ1-3, with no clear D. CDR1 and CDR2 from the germline V gene are LGHNA and YSLEER. The CDR3 totals 15 residues. V was shortened by 0 bases and J by 3 bases, with 9 bases between the two germline ends. CDR3 bases: TGCGCCAGCAGCCAAGATAGGACGGATGGAAACACCATATATTTT. Its translation is CASSQDRTDGNTIYF.

This clonotype was seen only a few times. The rearrangement links TRBV20-1 to TRBJ2-1; 7 bases are a match to TRBD2. Losses at the gene ends were 6 bases for V and 7 bases for J; bases not matched to a gene: 12. This CDR3 is built from 14 residues. CDR1 and CDR2 from the germline V gene are DFQATT and SNEGSKA (reference sequence). The CDR3 region is CSAPSGGSHNEQFF. DNA for the CDR3: TGCAGTGCCCCTAGCGGAGGATCTCATAATGAGCAGTTCTTC.

The rearrangement uses TRBV4-2 and TRBJ1-3; D unclear. The CDR3 runs to 15 residues. CDR1 LGHNA and CDR2 YNFKEQ come from the germline V gene. The ends were cut back, 0 bases at V and 0 bases at J, with 6 bases in the middle. The CDR3 bases are TGTGCCAGCAGCCAAGAGGCAGCCTCTGGAAACACCATATATTTT. This translates into CASSQEAASGNTIYF.

The V call is TRBV27, the J call TRBJ1-5; 7 bases match TRBD1. Per germline, CDR1 MNHEY and CDR2 SMNVEV (reference sequence). The CDR3 extends over 13 amino acids. V shed 5 bases, J shed 6 bases, and the junction held 4 bases outside the gene matches. This CDR3 reads CASSDGTAQPQHF. DNA for the CDR3: TGTGCCAGCAGTGATGGGACAGCTCAGCCCCAGCATTTT.

The chain combines TRBV3-1 with TRBJ1-6, with D possibly being TRBD1 (5 bases). The CDR3 sequence is 14 residues long. Trimming left V 8 bases short and J 5 bases short, with 13 bases between. The germline V gene encodes CDR1 LGHDT and CDR2 YNNKEL (reference sequence). DNA for the CDR3: TGTGCCAGCCGGGAGACAGCAGATAATTCACCCCTCCACTTT. Encoded protein: CASRETADNSPLHF.

This clonotype was counted a few times. The chain uses TRBV29-1 and TRBJ2-7, with TRBD2 as a possible D gene (6 bases). From germline, CDR1 is SQVTM and CDR2 ANQGSEA. Trimming shortened V by 0 bases and J by 4 bases, and 16 bases separated the two germline ends. The CDR3 length is 15 residues. CDR3 residues: CSVEERLGYGYEQYF. The CDR3 DNA reads TGCAGCGTTGAAGAGAGACTAGGATATGGGTACGAGCAGTACTTC.

This clonotype was seen just once. The rearrangement joins TRBV20-1 to TRBJ1-2, with D maybe TRBD1 (5 bases). From germline, CDR1 is DFQATT and CDR2 SNEGSKA (reference sequence). CDR3 length: 12 residues. V lost 8 bases and J lost 3, with 13 bases in between. CDR3 nucleotide sequence: TGCAGTCGACCCGACAGTTACTATGGCTACACCTTC. Translated: CSRPDSYYGYTF.

V gene TRBV6-1 combines with J gene TRBJ2-7, with a tentative D call TRBD2 (5 bases). Between the trimmed V and J ends, which lost 10 bases and 6 bases, there was a span of 19 bases. The germline CDR1 and CDR2 sequences are MNHNS and SASEGT. The CDR3 loop spans 13 amino acids. The CDR3 spells CAIRASPAPEQYF. In nucleotides, the CDR3 is TGTGCCATCCGGGCTAGCCCAGCGCCCGAGCAGTACTTC.

The V and J genes are TRBV12-3 or TRBV12-4 and TRBJ1-5; D might be TRBD1 (6 bases). With 5 bases removed from V and 4 bases from J, the gap between germline ends came to 12 bases. The CDR3 loop spans 14 amino acids. Here the CDR3 reads CASSRDTRNQPQHF. For the CDR3, the DNA is TGTGCCAGCAGTCGGGACACGAGAAATCAGCCCCAGCATTTT.

This clonotype was seen only once. The V and J genes are TRBV3-1 and TRBJ2-6; no clear D gene. The CDR3 sequence is 16 residues long. With 4 bases removed from V and 0 bases from J, the gap between germline ends came to 10 bases. From germline, CDR1 is LGHDT and CDR2 YNNKEL (reference sequence). The CDR3 loop reads CASSPPHLSGANVLTF. CDR3 nucleotides: TGTGCCAGCAGCCCCCCCCACCTCTCTGGGGCCAACGTCCTGACTTTC.

Turning to this clonotype: The junction shows a germline mismatch at one end, possibly a read error. Here the CDR3 DNA reads TGTGCCAGCACCCGGGACGGCAACTATGACTACACCTTC. This gives the protein CASTRDGNYDYTF. The rearrangement links TRBV6-5 to TRBJ1-2; D is perhaps TRBD1 (5 bases). The CDR3 is 13 residues long. Germline V CDR1 and CDR2: MNHEY, SVGAGI.

The chain employs TRBV28 and TRBJ2-7, with D uncertain. The V gene lost 3 bases and the J gene lost 10 bases, with 13 bases spanning the gap. This CDR3 is built from 12 residues. CDR1 MDHEN and CDR2 SYDVKM come from the germline V gene. CDR3 in amino acids: CASSFRARTQYF. The CDR3 nucleotides read TGTGCCAGCAGTTTCCGGGCAAGAACCCAGTACTTC.

A note on this clonotype: At one of its ends the junction is not consistent with the germline gene, which may arise from a read error. This chain joins TRBV6-6 and TRBJ1-1; a possible D gene is TRBD1 (6 bases). The CDR3 length is 14 residues. The germline V gene encodes CDR1 MNHNY and CDR2 SVGAGI (reference sequence). As DNA, the CDR3 is TGTGCCAGCACTTACTGGGGGCTGAACACTGAAGCTTTCTTT. It specifies CASTYWGLNTEAFF.